This T cell receptor gamma chain was recorded in a study of Vδ1+ human thymocytes. This clone was detected a few times. The target antigen is unknown. Other DNA sequences in this sample translate to the same CDR3. The germline CDR1 and CDR2 sequences are GITISATS and ISYDGTV (reference sequence). This CDR3 has 12 amino acids. J was trimmed by 3 bases and V by 4 bases; bases with no gene match: 3. After alphabeta T cell depletion, CD3+ Vdelta1+ Vdelta2- thymocytes were sorted. Broader study findings: Bulk data may be misread because of unexpected Vdelta2 sequences. In the thymus, TRG and TRD repertoires looked highly polyclonal with Gaussian CDR3 lengths. Donors shared many TRG clonotypes but few TRD clonotypes.

Extracted RNA was reverse transcribed into cDNA. Pooled V-gene forward primers with one constant-region reverse primer generated the CDR3 amplicons by multiplex PCR. TCRdb reanalysed the multiplex PCR reads with CATT. The sample lists about 36,000 gamma-chain clones, over 20% occurring once. This receptor was identified in a girl under three years old who had congenital heart surgery. V gene TRGV9 combines with J gene TRGJ1 or TRGJ2. The sequenced material came from Vdelta1+ gamma-delta thymocytes from the thymus. The sample's subset: FACS-sorted CD3+ TCRalphabeta- TCRVdelta1+ TCRVdelta2- thymocytes. CDR3 region: CALWERYYKKLF. The CDR3 DNA reads as TGTGCCTTGTGGGAACGTTATTATAAGAAACTCTTT.